This TCR beta chain was sequenced for a study of CD8+CD57+ T cells in acquired aplastic anemia. General study results and limits: It was found that nearly 30 CD8+ CDR3 sequences were shared between patients and controls. Controls and patients did not differ significantly in CD8+ Simpson's diversity.

Researchers used genomic DNA as the template to profile TCR beta VDJ and CDR3. From the reads, TCRdb called clonotypes with MiXCR, one entry per CDR3 protein. The sample carries 55,000 to 80,000 distinct CDR3 sequences, almost 55% recorded once. In regard to this clonotype: The antigen is unknown.

Specimen: sorted CD4+, CD8+, or CD8+CD57+ T cells (not recorded which) from PBMCs. This TCR was recovered from a human donor in good health, serving as a control.

The CDR3 region is CASSDHGTGYNQPQHF. The CDR3 nucleotides read TGTGCCAGCAGTGACCATGGGACAGGGTATAATCAGCCCCAGCATTTT. The chain combines TRBV25-1 with TRBJ1-5, with 9 bases identical to TRBD1. This CDR3 comprises 16 residues. CDR1 and CDR2 from the germline V gene are MGHDK and SYGVNS. The V gene end was trimmed by 3 bases and the J gene end by 4 bases; junction bases not matched to a gene: 7.